This TCR beta chain was recovered during a study of CD8+ T cells in alopecia areata. The overall study: Tofacitinib administration to treated patients was oral, at 5 to 10 mg twice daily.

The treatment is: oral pan-JAK inhibitor, 5-10 mg twice daily. Study results and caveats: The study found higher clonality in lesional than normal scalp, especially in alopecia totalis/universalis. With patients, TCR sharing proved less clear than in mice, a difference possibly related to HLA. Only one nonresponder was present, which leaves the link between baseline CD8+ expansion and response uncertain.

cDNA reverse transcribed from extracted RNA served as the sequencing template. Measured with immunoSEQ multiplex PCR; TCRdb has only the in-frame clones, and not every one. The data contain around 210,000 clones, 64% of them singletons. As to this clone: Its antigen is not identified.

Germline V gene lookup returns CDR1 SQVTM and CDR2 ANQGSEA. V was clipped by 5 bases and J by 2 bases, with 11 bases between them. The CDR3 contains 13 residues. The TCR originated in a human donor with alopecia areata. The sample in question was CD4+ T cells sorted from blood, obtained at week 4, from a patient treated with tofacitinib. This chain connects TRBV29-1 to TRBJ2-3; D is unresolved. CDR3 bases: TGCAGCGTTAGACTCACTCCCACAGATACGCAGTATTTT. This codes for CSVRLTPTDTQYF.